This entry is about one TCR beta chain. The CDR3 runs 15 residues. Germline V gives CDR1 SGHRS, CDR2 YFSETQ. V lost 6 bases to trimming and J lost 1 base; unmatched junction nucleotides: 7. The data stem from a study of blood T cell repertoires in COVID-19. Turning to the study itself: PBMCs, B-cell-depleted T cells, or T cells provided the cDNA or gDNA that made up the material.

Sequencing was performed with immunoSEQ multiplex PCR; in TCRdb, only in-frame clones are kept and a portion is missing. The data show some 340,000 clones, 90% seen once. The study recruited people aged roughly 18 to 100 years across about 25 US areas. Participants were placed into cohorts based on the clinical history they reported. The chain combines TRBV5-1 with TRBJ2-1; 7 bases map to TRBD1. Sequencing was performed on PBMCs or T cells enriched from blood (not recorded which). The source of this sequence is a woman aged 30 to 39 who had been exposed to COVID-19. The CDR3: CASTETGLSYNEQFF. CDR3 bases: TGCGCCAGCACCGAGACAGGGCTATCCTACAATGAGCAGTTCTTC.